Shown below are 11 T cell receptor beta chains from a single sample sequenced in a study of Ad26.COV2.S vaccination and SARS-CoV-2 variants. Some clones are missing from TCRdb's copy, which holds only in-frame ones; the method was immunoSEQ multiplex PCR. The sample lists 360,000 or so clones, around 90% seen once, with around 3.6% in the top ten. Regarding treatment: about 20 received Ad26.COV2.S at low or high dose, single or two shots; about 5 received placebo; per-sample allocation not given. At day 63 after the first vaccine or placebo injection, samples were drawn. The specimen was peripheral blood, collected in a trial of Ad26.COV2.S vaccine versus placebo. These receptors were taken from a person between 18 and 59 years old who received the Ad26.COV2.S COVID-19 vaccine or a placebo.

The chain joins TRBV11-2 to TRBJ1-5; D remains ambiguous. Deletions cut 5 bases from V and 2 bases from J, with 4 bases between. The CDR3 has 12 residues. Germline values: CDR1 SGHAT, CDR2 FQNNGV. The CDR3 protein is CASSDGNQPQHF. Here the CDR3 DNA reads TGTGCCAGCAGCGACGGCAATCAGCCCCAGCATTTT.

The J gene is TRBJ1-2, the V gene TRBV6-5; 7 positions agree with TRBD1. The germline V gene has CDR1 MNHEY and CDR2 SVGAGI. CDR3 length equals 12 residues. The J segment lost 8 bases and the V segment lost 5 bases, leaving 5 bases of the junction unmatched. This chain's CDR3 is CASSMGQMGYTF. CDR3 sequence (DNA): TGTGCCAGCAGTATGGGACAGATGGGCTACACCTTC.

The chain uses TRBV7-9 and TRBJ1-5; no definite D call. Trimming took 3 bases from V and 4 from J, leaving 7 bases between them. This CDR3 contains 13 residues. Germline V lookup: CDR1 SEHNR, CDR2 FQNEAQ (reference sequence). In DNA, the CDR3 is TGTGCCAGCAGCTTGGACTTTAATCAGCCCCAGCATTTT. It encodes CASSLDFNQPQHF.

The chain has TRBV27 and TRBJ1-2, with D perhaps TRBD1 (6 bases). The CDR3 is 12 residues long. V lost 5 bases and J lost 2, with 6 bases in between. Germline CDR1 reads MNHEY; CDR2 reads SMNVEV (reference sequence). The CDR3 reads CASSGQNYGYTF. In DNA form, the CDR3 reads TGTGCCAGCAGTGGACAGAACTATGGCTACACCTTC.

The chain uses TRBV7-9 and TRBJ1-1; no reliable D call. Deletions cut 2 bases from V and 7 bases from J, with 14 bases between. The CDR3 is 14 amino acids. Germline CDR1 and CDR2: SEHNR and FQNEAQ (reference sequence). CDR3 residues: CASSLINRGFEAFF. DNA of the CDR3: TGTGCCAGCAGCTTAATCAACAGAGGTTTTGAAGCTTTCTTT.

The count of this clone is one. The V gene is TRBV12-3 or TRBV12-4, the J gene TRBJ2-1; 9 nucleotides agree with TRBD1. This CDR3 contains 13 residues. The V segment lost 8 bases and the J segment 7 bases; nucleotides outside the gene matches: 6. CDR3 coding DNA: TGTGCCAGCCGACAGGGGGATCGGAATGAGCAGTTCTTC. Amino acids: CASRQGDRNEQFF.

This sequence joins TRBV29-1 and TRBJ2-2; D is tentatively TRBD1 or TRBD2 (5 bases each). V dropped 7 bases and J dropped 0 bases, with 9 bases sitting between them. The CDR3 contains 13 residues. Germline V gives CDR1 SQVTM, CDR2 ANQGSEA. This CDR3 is CSGETANTGELFF. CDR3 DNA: TGCAGCGGGGAGACAGCGAACACCGGGGAGCTGTTTTTT.

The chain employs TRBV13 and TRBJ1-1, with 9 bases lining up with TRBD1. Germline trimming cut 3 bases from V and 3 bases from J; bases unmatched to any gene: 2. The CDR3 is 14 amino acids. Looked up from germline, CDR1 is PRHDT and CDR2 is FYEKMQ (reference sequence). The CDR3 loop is CASSLGQGYTEAFF. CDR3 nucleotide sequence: TGTGCCAGCAGCTTGGGACAGGGCTACACTGAAGCTTTCTTT.

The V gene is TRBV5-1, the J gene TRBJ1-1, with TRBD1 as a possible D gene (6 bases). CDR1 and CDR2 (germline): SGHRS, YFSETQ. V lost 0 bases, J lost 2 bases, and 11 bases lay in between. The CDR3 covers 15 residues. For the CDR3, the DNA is TGCGCCAGCAGCTTGGAGCCGGGGGCAAACACTGAAGCTTTCTTT. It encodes CASSLEPGANTEAFF.

The CDR3 nucleotides are TGTGCCAGCAGGAAAACAGGGGTTCAGCCCCAGCATTTT. It yields the protein CASRKTGVQPQHF. The V gene is TRBV12-3 or TRBV12-4, the J gene TRBJ1-5, with 7 bases identical to TRBD1. V lost 6 bases, J lost 6 bases, and 5 bases stayed unmatched. The CDR3 covers 13 residues.

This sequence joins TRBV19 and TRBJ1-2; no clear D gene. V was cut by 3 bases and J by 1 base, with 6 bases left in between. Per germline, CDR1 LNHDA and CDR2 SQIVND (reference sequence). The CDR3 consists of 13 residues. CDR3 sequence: CASSMGVNYGYTF. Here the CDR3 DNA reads TGTGCCAGTAGTATGGGAGTTAACTATGGCTACACCTTC.